The clone carrying this T cell receptor (beta chain) was recorded once. No antigen is known for it. The germline gene is not matched at one end of the junction; a read error may be the cause. From CD4+ cells came CD45RA+ naive and CD45RA-negative memory subsets. An assay was performed, and its level was deep. Sequencing used immunoSEQ multiplex PCR; TCRdb keeps in-frame clones, though not all of them. The sample contains millions of clones, 90% to 95% of which appear only once. These data belong to a study of shared clonotypes between healthy human individuals. Whole-study results and caveats: The study's rarefaction showed incomplete sorted-subset sequencing despite large depth.

The CDR3 contains 12 residues. CDR1 SEHNR and CDR2 FQNEAQ come from the germline V gene (reference sequence). Material for sequencing was naive CD4+ T cells sorted from blood. The subset: CD45RA+ positively selected. V and J are TRBV7-9 and TRBJ1-2, with unresolved D. The TCR was taken from a man aged 18 to 29 in good health. The CDR3 here is CASSSRDYGYTF. The CDR3 nucleotides read TGTGCCAGCAGCTCACGCGACTACGGCTACACCTTC.